This TCR beta chain was obtained from a study of shared clonotypes between healthy human individuals. Deep-level settings were used for running the assay. Clones were read by immunoSEQ multiplex PCR, and TCRdb kept only the in-frame ones, dropping some. Of about 1.9 million clones in the sample, 93% were seen once. Germline assignment: CDR1 SGHTA and CDR2 FQGNSA. The V segment lost 5 bases and the J segment 4 bases; nucleotides outside the gene matches: 12. The CDR3 runs to 16 residues. CD45RO-negative CD8 cells positively selected for CCR7 made up the naive population, which excluded terminally differentiated effector memory CD45RA+ cells.

The receptor was derived from a man younger than 35 in good health. Some clones in this sample may be carry-over from other donors' samples. V gene TRBV7-2 combines with J gene TRBJ2-7; 9 positions agree with TRBD2. Sequencing used naive CD8+ T cells from PBMCs. In DNA, the CDR3 is TGTGCCAGCAGCACGCGACCGGGACTAGCAGAGTACGAGCAGTACTTC. This codes for CASSTRPGLAEYEQYF.